Sequencing of this T cell receptor (beta chain) was carried out in a study of spatial heterogeneity in lung cancer. In the study overall: Detection consistently yielded more beta chains than alpha chains. Each unique TCR and UMI combination was seen more than ten times on average in raw reads.

This clonotype showed up many times. A distinct unique molecular identifier was carried by each TCR cDNA molecule. TCRdb reprocessed the 5' RACE reads with MiXCR, giving one entry per CDR3 protein. This table holds 23,000 or so distinct CDR3 sequences, roughly 7% found once. Documented time point: sample taken at primary tumor resection. The CDR3 contains 15 residues. V was clipped by 5 bases and J by 2 bases, with 16 bases between them. Sequenced material: PBMCs, taken at surgery. The sequence was collected from a male donor with early-stage non-small cell lung cancer. V is TRBV23-1 and J is TRBJ2-7; TRBD2 is a possible D gene (5 bases). TRBV23-1 is reported as an ORF; its role is uncertain. The CDR3 bases are TGCGCCAGCAGTTGGGAGCCGAGTTGCCCCTACGAGCAGTACTTC. It yields the protein CASSWEPSCPYEQYF.